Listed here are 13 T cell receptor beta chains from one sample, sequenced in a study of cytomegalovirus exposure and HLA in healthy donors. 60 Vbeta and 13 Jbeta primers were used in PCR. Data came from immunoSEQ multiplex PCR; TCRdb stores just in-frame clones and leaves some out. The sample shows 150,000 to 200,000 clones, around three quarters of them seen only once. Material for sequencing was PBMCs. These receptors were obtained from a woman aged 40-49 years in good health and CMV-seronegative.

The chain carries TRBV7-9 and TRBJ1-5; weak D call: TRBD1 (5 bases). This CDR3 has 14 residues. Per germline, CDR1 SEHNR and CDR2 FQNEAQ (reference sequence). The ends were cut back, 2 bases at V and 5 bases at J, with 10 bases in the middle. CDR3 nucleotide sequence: TGTGCCAGCAGCTTATTAGGGGATGATCAGCCCCAGCATTTT. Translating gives CASSLLGDDQPQHF.

The CDR3 region has the DNA TGTGCCACCAGCAGAGATCCAGGACAGGTTAATGAAAAACTGTTTTTT. Translated: CATSRDPGQVNEKLFF. V usage is TRBV15 and J usage is TRBJ1-4; the match to TRBD1 covers 7 bases. The junction had 5 bases not matched to a gene; V was cut back by 0 bases and J by 4 bases. CDR1 LNHNV and CDR2 YYDKDF come from the germline V gene (reference sequence). This CDR3 is 16 amino acids long.

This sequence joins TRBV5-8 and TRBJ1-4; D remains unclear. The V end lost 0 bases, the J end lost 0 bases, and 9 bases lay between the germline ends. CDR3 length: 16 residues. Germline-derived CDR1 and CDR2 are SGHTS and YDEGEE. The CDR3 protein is CASSLAAGSTNEKLFF. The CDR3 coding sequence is TGTGCCAGCAGCTTGGCCGCGGGTTCAACTAATGAAAAACTGTTTTTT.

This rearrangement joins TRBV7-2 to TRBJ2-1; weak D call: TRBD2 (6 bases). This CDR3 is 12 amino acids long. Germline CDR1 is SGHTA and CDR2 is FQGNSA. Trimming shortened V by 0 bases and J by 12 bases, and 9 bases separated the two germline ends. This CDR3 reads CASSLAGGRQFF. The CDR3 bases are TGTGCCAGCAGCTTAGCGGGAGGCCGGCAGTTCTTC.

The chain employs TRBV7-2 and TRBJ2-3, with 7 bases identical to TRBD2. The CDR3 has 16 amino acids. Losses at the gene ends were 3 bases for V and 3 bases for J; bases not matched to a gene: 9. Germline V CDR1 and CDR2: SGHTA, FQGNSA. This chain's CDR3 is CASSFNGAGATDTQYF. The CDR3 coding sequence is TGTGCCAGCAGCTTTAACGGGGCGGGAGCGACAGATACGCAGTATTTT.

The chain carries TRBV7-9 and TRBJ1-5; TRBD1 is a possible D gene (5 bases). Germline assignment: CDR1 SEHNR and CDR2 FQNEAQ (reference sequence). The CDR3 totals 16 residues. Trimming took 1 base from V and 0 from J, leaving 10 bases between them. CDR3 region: CASSLGTINSNQPQHF. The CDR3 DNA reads TGTGCCAGCAGCTTAGGGACAATCAATAGCAATCAGCCCCAGCATTTT. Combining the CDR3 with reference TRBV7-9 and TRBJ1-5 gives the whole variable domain DTGVSQNPRHKITKRGQNVTFRCDPISEHNRLYWYRQTLGQGPEFLTYFQNEAQLEKSRLLSDRFSAERPKGSFSTLEIQRTEQGDSAMYLCASSLGTINSNQPQHFGDGTRLSIL.

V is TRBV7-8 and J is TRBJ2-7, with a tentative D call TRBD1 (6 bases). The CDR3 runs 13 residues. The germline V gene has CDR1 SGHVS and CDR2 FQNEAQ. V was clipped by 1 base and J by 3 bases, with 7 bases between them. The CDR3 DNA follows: TGTGCCAGCAGCTTAGGGGACATCTACGAGCAGTACTTC. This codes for CASSLGDIYEQYF.

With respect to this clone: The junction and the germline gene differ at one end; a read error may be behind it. The CDR3 region is CATSSGIAGGGYEQYF. CDR3 in DNA: TGTGCCACCAGTAGCGGGATAGCGGGAGGGGGCTACGAGCAGTACTTC. The rearrangement links TRBV28 to TRBJ2-7; TRBD2 agrees at 11 bases. This CDR3 contains 16 residues. The germline V gene has CDR1 MDHEN and CDR2 SYDVKM.

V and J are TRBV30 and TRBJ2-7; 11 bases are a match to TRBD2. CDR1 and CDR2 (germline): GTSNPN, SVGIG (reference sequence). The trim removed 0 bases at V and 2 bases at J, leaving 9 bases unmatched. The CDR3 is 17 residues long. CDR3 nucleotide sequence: TGTGCCTGGAGTGTGAATTCGGCTAGCGGGAGGCCCTACGAGCAGTACTTC. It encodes CAWSVNSASGRPYEQYF.

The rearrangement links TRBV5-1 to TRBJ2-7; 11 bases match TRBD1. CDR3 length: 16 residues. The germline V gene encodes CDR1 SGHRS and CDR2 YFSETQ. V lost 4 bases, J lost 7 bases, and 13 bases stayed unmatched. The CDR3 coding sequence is TGCGCCAGCAGCCTCGGGACAGGGGGTGTCGTCTGGGAGCAGTACTTC. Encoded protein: CASSLGTGGVVWEQYF.

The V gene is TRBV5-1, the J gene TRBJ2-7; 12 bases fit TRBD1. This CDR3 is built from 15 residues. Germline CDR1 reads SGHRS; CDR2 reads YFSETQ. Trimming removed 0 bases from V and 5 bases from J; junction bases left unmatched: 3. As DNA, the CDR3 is TGCGCCAGCAGCTTGGCCGGGGACAGGGGGCACGAGCAGTACTTC. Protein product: CASSLAGDRGHEQYF.

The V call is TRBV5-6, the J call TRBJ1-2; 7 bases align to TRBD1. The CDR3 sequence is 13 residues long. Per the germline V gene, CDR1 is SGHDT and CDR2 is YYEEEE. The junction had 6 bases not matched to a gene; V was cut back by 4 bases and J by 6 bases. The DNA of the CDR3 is TGTGCCAGCAGCCGGGGACAGTACAATGGCTACACCTTC. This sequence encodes CASSRGQYNGYTF.

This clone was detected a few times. The CDR3 loop reads CASSESSTNEKLFF. In DNA, the CDR3 is TGTGCCAGCAGTGAGAGTTCAACTAATGAAAAACTGTTTTTT. This chain connects TRBV2 to TRBJ1-4, with D hard to call. Germline-derived CDR1 and CDR2 are SNHLY and FYNNEI. V lost 3 bases to trimming and J lost 0 bases, with 5 bases between them. The CDR3 is 14 amino acids.